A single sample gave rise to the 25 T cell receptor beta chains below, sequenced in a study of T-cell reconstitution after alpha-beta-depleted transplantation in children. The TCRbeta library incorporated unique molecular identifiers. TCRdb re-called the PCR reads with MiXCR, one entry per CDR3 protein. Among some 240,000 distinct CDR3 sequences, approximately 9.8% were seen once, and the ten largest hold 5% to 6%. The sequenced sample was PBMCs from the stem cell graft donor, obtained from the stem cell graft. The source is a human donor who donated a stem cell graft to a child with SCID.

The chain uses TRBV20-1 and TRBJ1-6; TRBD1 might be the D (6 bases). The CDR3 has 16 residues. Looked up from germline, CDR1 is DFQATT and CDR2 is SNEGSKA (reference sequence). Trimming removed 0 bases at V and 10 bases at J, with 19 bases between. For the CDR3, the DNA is TGCAGTGCTAGAGATTTTTCCCGGACAGCAAGCTCACCCCTCCACTTT. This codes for CSARDFSRTASSPLHF.

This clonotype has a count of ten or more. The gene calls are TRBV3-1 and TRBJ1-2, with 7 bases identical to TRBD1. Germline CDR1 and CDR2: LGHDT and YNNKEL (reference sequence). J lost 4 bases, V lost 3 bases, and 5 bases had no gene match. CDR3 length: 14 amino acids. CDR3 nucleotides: TGTGCCAGCAGCCAGCCGGGACAGCCCTATGGCTACACCTTC. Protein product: CASSQPGQPYGYTF.

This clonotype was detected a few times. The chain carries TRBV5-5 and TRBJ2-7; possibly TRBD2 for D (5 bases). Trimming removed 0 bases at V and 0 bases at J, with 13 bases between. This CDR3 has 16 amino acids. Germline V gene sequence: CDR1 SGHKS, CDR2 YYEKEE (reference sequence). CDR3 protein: CASSLAPGSGSYEQYF. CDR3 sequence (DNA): TGTGCCAGCAGCTTGGCCCCGGGCAGCGGCTCCTACGAGCAGTACTTC.

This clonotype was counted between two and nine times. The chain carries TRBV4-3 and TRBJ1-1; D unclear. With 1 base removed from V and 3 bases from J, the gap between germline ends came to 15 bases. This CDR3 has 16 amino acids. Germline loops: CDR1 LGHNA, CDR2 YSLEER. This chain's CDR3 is CASSQVPPVADTEAFF. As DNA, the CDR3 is TGCGCCAGCAGCCAAGTGCCCCCCGTTGCGGACACTGAAGCTTTCTTT.

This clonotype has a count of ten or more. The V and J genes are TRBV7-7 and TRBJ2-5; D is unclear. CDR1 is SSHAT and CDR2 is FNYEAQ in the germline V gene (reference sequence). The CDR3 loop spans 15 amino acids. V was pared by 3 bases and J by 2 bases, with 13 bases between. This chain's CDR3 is CASSLFANVQETQYF. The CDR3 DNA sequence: TGTGCCAGCAGCTTGTTCGCTAATGTACAAGAGACCCAGTACTTC.

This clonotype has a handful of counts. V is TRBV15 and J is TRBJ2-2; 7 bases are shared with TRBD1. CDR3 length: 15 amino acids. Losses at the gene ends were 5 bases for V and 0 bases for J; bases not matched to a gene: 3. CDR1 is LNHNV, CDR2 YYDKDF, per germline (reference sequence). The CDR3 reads CATSWGQTNTGELFF. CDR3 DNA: TGTGCCACCAGCTGGGGACAGACGAACACCGGGGAGCTGTTTTTT.

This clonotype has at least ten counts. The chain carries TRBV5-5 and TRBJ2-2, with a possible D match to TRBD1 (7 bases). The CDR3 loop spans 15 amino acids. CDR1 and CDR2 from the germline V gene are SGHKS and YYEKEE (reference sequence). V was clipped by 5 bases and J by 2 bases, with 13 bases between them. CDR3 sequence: CASRPGDRNTGELFF. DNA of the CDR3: TGTGCCAGCAGACCGGGGGACAGAAACACCGGGGAGCTGTTTTTT.

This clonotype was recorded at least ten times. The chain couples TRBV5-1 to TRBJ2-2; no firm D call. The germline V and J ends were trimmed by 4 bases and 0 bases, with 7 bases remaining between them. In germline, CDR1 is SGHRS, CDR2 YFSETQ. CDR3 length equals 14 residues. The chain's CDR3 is CASSEDPNTGELFF. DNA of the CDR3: TGCGCCAGCAGCGAGGACCCGAACACCGGGGAGCTGTTTTTT.

The CDR3 loop reads CASSLVPGKASTDTQYF. The CDR3 bases are TGCGCCAGCAGCTTGGTTCCCGGAAAAGCCTCCACAGATACGCAGTATTTT. The J gene is TRBJ2-3, the V gene TRBV5-1; D not resolved. The CDR3 contains 17 residues. Germline V lookup: CDR1 SGHRS, CDR2 YFSETQ. Between the trimmed V and J ends, which lost 0 bases and 2 bases, there was a span of 16 bases. Using reference TRBV5-1 and TRBJ2-3 for the parts outside the CDR3, the full variable domain is KAGVTQTPRYLIKTRGQQVTLSCSPISGHRSVSWYQQTPGQGLQFLFEYFSETQRNKGNFPGRFSGRQFSNSRSEMNVSTLELGDSALYLCASSLVPGKASTDTQYFGPGTRLTVL.

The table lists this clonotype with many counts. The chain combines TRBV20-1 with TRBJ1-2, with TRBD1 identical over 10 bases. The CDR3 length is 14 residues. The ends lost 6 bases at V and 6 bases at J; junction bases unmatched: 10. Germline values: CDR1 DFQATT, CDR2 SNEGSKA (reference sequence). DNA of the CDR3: TGCAGTGCACTACCCAGACAGGGGGCACATGGCTACACCTTC. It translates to CSALPRQGAHGYTF.

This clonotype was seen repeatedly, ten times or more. The CDR3: CASGFGGLTSPLHF. In DNA, the CDR3 is TGTGCTAGTGGTTTTGGGGGGCTGACTTCACCCCTCCACTTT. The chain couples TRBV12-5 to TRBJ1-6, with D perhaps TRBD1 (6 bases). V was shortened by 3 bases and J by 9 bases, with 12 bases between the two germline ends. The CDR3 is 14 residues long. CDR1 and CDR2 from the germline V gene are LGHNT and FRNRAP.

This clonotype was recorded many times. The CDR3 loop is CASSPEGQGIPEAFF. As DNA, the CDR3 is TGTGCCAGCAGTCCCGAGGGACAGGGGATCCCTGAAGCTTTCTTT. V gene TRBV12-3 or TRBV12-4 combines with J gene TRBJ1-1, with TRBD1 identical over 10 bases. Unmatched junction bases numbered 9, after V lost 5 bases and J lost 6 bases. The CDR3 spans 15 residues.

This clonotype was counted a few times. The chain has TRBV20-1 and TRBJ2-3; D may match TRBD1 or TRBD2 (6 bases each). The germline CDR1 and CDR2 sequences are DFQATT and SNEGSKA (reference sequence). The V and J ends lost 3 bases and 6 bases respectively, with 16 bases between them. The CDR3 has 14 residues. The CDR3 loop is CSASGGLAADTQYF. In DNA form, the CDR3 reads TGCAGTGCTAGTGGGGGCTTAGCGGCGGATACGCAGTATTTT.

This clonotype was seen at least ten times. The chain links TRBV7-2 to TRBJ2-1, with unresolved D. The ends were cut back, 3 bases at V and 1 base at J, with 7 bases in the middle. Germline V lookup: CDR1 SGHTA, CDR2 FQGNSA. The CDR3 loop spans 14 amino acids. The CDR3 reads CASSFLVSYNEQFF. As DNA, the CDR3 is TGTGCCAGCAGCTTTCTCGTGTCCTACAATGAGCAGTTCTTC.

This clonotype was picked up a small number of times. This CDR3 reads CASSNNRAAKNIQYF. The CDR3 DNA reads TGTGCCAGCAGTAACAACAGGGCAGCCAAAAACATTCAGTACTTC. This sequence joins TRBV11-2 and TRBJ2-4, with D tentatively TRBD1 (6 bases). There are 15 residues in the CDR3. Deletions cut 6 bases from V and 0 bases from J, with 12 bases between. Germline V gene data show CDR1 as SGHAT and CDR2 as FQNNGV.

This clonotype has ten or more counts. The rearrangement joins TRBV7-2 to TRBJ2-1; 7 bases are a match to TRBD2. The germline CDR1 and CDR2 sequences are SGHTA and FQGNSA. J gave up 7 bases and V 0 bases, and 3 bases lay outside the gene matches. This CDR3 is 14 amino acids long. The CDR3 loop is CASSLARAGNEQFF. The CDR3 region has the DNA TGTGCCAGCAGCTTAGCCCGAGCGGGGAATGAGCAGTTCTTC.

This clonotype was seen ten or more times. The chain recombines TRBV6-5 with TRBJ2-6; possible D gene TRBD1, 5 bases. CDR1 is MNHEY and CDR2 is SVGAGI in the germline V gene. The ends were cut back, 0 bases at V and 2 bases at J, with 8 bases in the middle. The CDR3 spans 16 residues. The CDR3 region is CASSYSKGAGANVLTF. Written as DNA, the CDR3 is TGTGCCAGCAGTTACTCGAAAGGGGCTGGGGCCAACGTCCTGACTTTC.

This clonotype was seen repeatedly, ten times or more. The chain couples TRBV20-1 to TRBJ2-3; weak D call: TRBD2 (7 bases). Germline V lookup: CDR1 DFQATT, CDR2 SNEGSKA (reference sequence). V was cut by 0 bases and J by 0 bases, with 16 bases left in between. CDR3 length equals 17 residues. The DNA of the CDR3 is TGCAGTGCTAGAGATTATGGAGGGGGGGGGAGCACAGATACGCAGTATTTT. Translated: CSARDYGGGGSTDTQYF.

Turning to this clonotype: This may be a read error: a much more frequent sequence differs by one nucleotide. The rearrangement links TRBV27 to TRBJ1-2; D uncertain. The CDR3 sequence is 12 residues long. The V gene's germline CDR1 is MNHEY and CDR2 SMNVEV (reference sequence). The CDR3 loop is CASSPGNHGYPF. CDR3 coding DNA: TGTGCCAGCAGTCCGGGAAACCATGGCTACCCCTTC.

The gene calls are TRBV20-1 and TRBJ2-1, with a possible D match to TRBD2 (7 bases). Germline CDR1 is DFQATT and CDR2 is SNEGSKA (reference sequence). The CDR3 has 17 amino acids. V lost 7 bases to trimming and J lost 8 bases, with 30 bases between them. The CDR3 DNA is TGCAGTGTCTGGGGGCAGTTTGCGGGGGTGCTTTGGGATGAGCAGTTCTTC. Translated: CSVWGQFAGVLWDEQFF.

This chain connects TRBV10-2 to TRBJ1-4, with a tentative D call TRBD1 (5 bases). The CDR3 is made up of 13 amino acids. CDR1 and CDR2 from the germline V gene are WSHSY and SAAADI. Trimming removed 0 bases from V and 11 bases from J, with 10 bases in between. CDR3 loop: CASSESAGLKLFF. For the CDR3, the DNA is TGCGCCAGCAGTGAGTCGGCAGGGCTCAAACTGTTTTTT.

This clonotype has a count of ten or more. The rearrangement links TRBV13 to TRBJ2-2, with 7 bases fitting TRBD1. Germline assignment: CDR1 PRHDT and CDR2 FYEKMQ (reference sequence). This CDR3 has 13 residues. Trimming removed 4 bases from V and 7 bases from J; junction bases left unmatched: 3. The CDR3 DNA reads TGTGCCAGCAGCTCCGGGACAGTCGGGGAGCTGTTTTTT. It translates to CASSSGTVGELFF. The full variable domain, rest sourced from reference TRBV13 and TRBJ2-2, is AAGVIQSPRHLIKEKRETATLKCYPIPRHDTVYWYQQGPGQDPQFLISFYEKMQSDKGSIPDRFSAQQFSDYHSELNMSSLELGDSALYFCASSSGTVGELFFGEGSRLTVL.

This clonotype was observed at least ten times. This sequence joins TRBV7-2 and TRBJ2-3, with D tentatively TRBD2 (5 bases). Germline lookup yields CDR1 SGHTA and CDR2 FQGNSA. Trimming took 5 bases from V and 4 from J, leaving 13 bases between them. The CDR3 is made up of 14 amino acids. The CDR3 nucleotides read TGTGCCAGCAGCCCTCGGGGAAGTCCAGATACGCAGTATTTT. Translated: CASSPRGSPDTQYF.

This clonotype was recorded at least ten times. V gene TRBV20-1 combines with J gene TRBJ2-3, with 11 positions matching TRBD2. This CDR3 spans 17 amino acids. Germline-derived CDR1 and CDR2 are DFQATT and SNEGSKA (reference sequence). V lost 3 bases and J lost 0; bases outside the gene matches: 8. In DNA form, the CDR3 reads TGCAGTGCTAGTTCGCTAGCGGGGGGCGAAAGCACAGATACGCAGTATTTT. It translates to CSASSLAGGESTDTQYF.

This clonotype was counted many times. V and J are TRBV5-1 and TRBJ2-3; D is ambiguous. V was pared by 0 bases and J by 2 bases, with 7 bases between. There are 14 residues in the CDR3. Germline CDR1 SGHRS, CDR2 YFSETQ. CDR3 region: CASSLGAYTDTQYF. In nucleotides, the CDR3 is TGCGCCAGCAGCTTGGGCGCATACACAGATACGCAGTATTTT.